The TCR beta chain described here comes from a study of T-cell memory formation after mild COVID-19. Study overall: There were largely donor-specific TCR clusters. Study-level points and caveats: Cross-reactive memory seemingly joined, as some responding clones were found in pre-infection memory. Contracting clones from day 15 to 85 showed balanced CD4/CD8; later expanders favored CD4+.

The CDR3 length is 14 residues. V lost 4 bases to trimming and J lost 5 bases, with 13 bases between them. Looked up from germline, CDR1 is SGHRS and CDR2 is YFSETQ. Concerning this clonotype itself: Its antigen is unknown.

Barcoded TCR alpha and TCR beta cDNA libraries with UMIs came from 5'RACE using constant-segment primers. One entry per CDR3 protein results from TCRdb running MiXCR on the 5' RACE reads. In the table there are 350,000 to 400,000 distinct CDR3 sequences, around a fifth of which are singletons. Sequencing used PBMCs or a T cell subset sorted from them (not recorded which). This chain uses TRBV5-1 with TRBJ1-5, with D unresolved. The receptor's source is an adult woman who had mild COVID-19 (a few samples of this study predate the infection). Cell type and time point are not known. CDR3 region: CASSLKTGDQPQHF. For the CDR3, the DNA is TGCGCCAGCAGCCTCAAGACGGGTGATCAGCCCCAGCATTTT.